This T cell receptor (beta chain) stems from a study of T cell repertoires in cytomegalovirus infection. Study at large: An indication of both CMV infection and matching HLA type came from public TCR beta signatures.

A remark on this clonotype: The antigen is unknown.

V lost 1 base and J 2 bases, leaving 8 bases between the germline ends. Germline V gene sequence: CDR1 PRHDT, CDR2 FYEKMQ (reference sequence). The CDR3 runs 14 residues. TCRdb re-derived calls from the reads in MiXCR, one entry per CDR3 protein. The sample lists 800,000 to 950,000 distinct CDR3 sequences, 30% to 35% occurring once. This rearrangement joins TRBV13 to TRBJ1-1, with D hard to call. Sample: cultured CD8+ T cells from PBMCs, taken from culture after CMV antigen stimulation. The source is a human donor in good health (CMV status not recorded). Some clones in this sample may be carry-over from other donors' samples. The CDR3 loop is CASSLATDNTEAFF. The CDR3 coding sequence is TGTGCCAGCAGCTTAGCGACCGACAACACTGAAGCTTTCTTT.